The 27 T cell receptor beta chains presented below share a single source sample, sequenced in a study of cytomegalovirus exposure and HLA in healthy donors. Amplification used 60 Vbeta primers and 13 Jbeta primers. Libraries were prepared by immunoSEQ multiplex PCR; TCRdb keeps only in-frame clonotypes and omits some of them. The table shows around 130,000 clones, with roughly two thirds occurring only once. The specimen was PBMCs. Receptors were obtained from a man aged 25-40 years in good health and CMV-seropositive.

This clone was seen a few times. J is TRBJ2-1 and V is TRBV27; 11 nucleotides line up with TRBD2. The CDR3 is made up of 16 amino acids. The V gene's germline CDR1 is MNHEY and CDR2 SMNVEV (reference sequence). J gave up 4 bases and V 7 bases, and 9 bases lay outside the gene matches. For the CDR3, the DNA is TGTGCCAGCACCTCAGGTGGGACTAGCGGATACAATGAGCAGTTCTTC. It is translated as CASTSGGTSGYNEQFF.

This clone was found a few times. This chain's CDR3 is CASSPTGSGEGTDTQYF. In DNA form, the CDR3 reads TGTGCCAGCAGCCCCACTGGGAGCGGGGAAGGCACAGATACGCAGTATTTT. This rearrangement joins TRBV9 to TRBJ2-3; 7 nucleotides line up with TRBD2. The CDR3 length is 17 residues. The trim removed 4 bases at V and 1 base at J, leaving 12 bases unmatched. Germline CDR1 and CDR2: SGDLS and YYNGEE.

Remarks on this clone: Other DNA sequences in this specimen translate into the identical CDR3. This sequence joins TRBV7-2 and TRBJ1-1; 10 bases line up with TRBD1. The CDR3 totals 15 residues. The trim removed 5 bases at V and 4 bases at J, leaving 7 bases unmatched. The germline CDR1 and CDR2 sequences are SGHTA and FQGNSA. CDR3 bases: TGTGCCAGCAGCGCCGACAGGGGGCTGGGCACTGAAGCTTTCTTT. This translates into CASSADRGLGTEAFF.

The chain has TRBV28 and TRBJ1-2, with TRBD1 matching 8 bases. The CDR3 spans 13 residues. The J segment lost 8 bases and the V segment lost 3 bases, leaving 5 bases of the junction unmatched. Looked up from germline, CDR1 is MDHEN and CDR2 is SYDVKM. The CDR3 here is CASSLQGAGGYTF. CDR3 bases: TGTGCCAGCAGTTTGCAGGGGGCAGGAGGCTACACCTTC.

Points on this clone: One end of the junction fails to match germline, which may point to a read error. J is TRBJ2-7 and V is TRBV7-9, with TRBD2 matching 11 bases. The CDR3 is 15 residues long. Germline V gene sequence: CDR1 SEHNR, CDR2 FQNEAQ (reference sequence). The CDR3 DNA follows: TGTTCCAGCAGCTTCACTAGCGGGAGTGTGTACGAGCAGTACTTC. It yields the protein CSSSFTSGSVYEQYF.

V usage is TRBV28 and J usage is TRBJ1-5, with TRBD1 identical over 11 bases. Per the germline V gene, CDR1 is MDHEN and CDR2 is SYDVKM. The CDR3 sequence is 18 residues long. J was trimmed by 2 bases and V by 7 bases; bases with no gene match: 13. CDR3 in DNA: TGTGCCAGCATTATGGACAGGGGGCGCCGTCTTGGCAATCAGCCCCAGCATTTT. Translated: CASIMDRGRRLGNQPQHF.

This clone has only a few counts. The chain is built from TRBV6-1 and TRBJ1-2, with 8 bases fitting TRBD1. This CDR3 has 16 residues. Trimming removed 0 bases from V and 4 bases from J; junction bases left unmatched: 7. The germline V gene has CDR1 MNHNS and CDR2 SASEGT. The CDR3 sequence is CASSEAPGQGGYGYTF. The DNA for the CDR3 is TGTGCCAGCAGTGAAGCGCCAGGACAGGGCGGCTATGGCTACACCTTC.

The chain uses TRBV5-3 and TRBJ2-4; D is uncertain. TRBV5-3 is labeled an ORF, and its function is uncertain. Between the trimmed V and J ends, which lost 1 base and 0 bases, there was a span of 8 bases. This CDR3 is built from 15 residues. CDR3 amino acids: CARSLSGLAKNIQYF. The CDR3 DNA follows: TGTGCCAGAAGCTTGTCCGGGTTAGCCAAAAACATTCAGTACTTC.

J is TRBJ1-1 and V is TRBV7-9; 7 bases match TRBD1. V was clipped by 5 bases and J by 1 base; unmatched bases: 10. CDR3 length: 16 amino acids. CDR1 SEHNR and CDR2 FQNEAQ come from the germline V gene (reference sequence). In DNA form, the CDR3 reads TGTGCCAGCAGCGCCTTCGGACAGGCCCCGAACACTGAAGCTTTCTTT. As protein: CASSAFGQAPNTEAFF. The full variable domain, in which reference TRBV7-9 and TRBJ1-1 provide the parts outside the CDR3, is DTGVSQNPRHKITKRGQNVTFRCDPISEHNRLYWYRQTLGQGPEFLTYFQNEAQLEKSRLLSDRFSAERPKGSFSTLEIQRTEQGDSAMYLCASSAFGQAPNTEAFFGQGTRLTVV.

This chain connects TRBV19 to TRBJ1-5; D uncertain. The CDR3 is made up of 12 amino acids. Germline V gene lookup returns CDR1 LNHDA and CDR2 SQIVND (reference sequence). With 4 bases removed from V and 11 bases from J, the gap between germline ends came to 12 bases. DNA of the CDR3: TGTGCCAGTAGTAGCCGAGCGTTGTCCCAGCATTTT. It is translated as CASSSRALSQHF.

J is TRBJ2-3 and V is TRBV27; 9 nucleotides line up with TRBD2. The germline gives CDR1 MNHEY, CDR2 SMNVEV (reference sequence). This CDR3 is built from 19 residues. Unmatched junction bases numbered 22, after V lost 11 bases and J lost 1 base. The CDR3: CASSPGLAGGTRGTDTQYF. CDR3 in DNA: TGTGCCTCCTCTCCGGGCCTCGCGGGAGGGACTCGGGGCACAGATACGCAGTATTTT.

The genes are TRBV18 and TRBJ1-2, with 7 bases matching TRBD1. The CDR3 is 13 residues long. The ends lost 3 bases at V and 7 bases at J; junction bases unmatched: 5. The germline V gene has CDR1 KGHSH and CDR2 LQKENI. CDR3 bases: TGTGCCAGCTCACCCGGACAGGATGGTGGCTACACCTTC. The encoded protein is CASSPGQDGGYTF.

The chain recombines TRBV2 with TRBJ2-6; D perhaps matches TRBD1 (5 bases). The V end was cut by 3 bases, the J end by 0 bases, with 9 bases between. Germline CDR1 is SNHLY and CDR2 is FYNNEI. This CDR3 has 16 residues. CDR3 in amino acids: CASSEGLTSGANVLTF. As DNA, the CDR3 is TGTGCCAGCAGTGAGGGGCTAACCTCTGGGGCCAACGTCCTGACTTTC.

The chain carries TRBV27 and TRBJ2-1, with D possibly being TRBD1 (6 bases). CDR1 is MNHEY and CDR2 is SMNVEV in the germline V gene (reference sequence). The CDR3 totals 16 residues. V dropped 4 bases and J dropped 1 base, with 14 bases sitting between them. The CDR3 sequence: CASSSYARGSYNEQFF. The CDR3 DNA follows: TGTGCCAGCAGTTCCTACGCCAGGGGTTCCTACAATGAGCAGTTCTTC.

In its sample, this clone was seen a few times. The chain combines TRBV2 with TRBJ2-5; maybe TRBD1 (5 bases). The ends were cut back, 7 bases at V and 2 bases at J, with 14 bases in the middle. Germline assignment: CDR1 SNHLY and CDR2 FYNNEI. This CDR3 has 14 amino acids. The DNA for the CDR3 is TGTGCCAGCACTTCCCGACAGATTCAAGAGACCCAGTACTTC. As protein: CASTSRQIQETQYF.

This clone has a handful of counts. The chain employs TRBV4-1 and TRBJ2-1; the match to TRBD2 covers 13 bases. The CDR3 extends over 18 amino acids. Germline V gene lookup returns CDR1 MGHRA and CDR2 YSYEKL. The ends lost 2 bases at V and 4 bases at J; junction bases unmatched: 8. The CDR3 is CASSQQLAGGPAYNEQFF. The DNA of the CDR3 is TGCGCCAGCAGCCAACAACTAGCGGGAGGGCCCGCGTACAATGAGCAGTTCTTC.

This sequence joins TRBV7-9 and TRBJ1-1; possible D gene TRBD1, 5 bases. Trimming shortened V by 5 bases and J by 1 base, and 17 bases separated the two germline ends. CDR1 is SEHNR, CDR2 FQNEAQ, per germline (reference sequence). The CDR3 is made up of 16 amino acids. The CDR3, as DNA: TGTGCCAGCAGCCCCCCTCCAGGGTTGGGGAACACTGAAGCTTTCTTT. It codes for CASSPPPGLGNTEAFF.

This rearrangement joins TRBV18 to TRBJ2-5; possible D gene TRBD1, 6 bases. The CDR3 covers 16 residues. Germline CDR1 KGHSH, CDR2 LQKENI. Between the trimmed V and J ends, which lost 3 bases and 2 bases, there was a span of 16 bases. The CDR3 is CASSPPRDTSQETQYF. The CDR3 region has the DNA TGTGCCAGCTCACCCCCCCGGGACACGTCTCAAGAGACCCAGTACTTC.

This rearrangement joins TRBV9 to TRBJ2-5; a possible D gene is TRBD1 (5 bases). The CDR3 runs to 15 residues. V was cut by 0 bases and J by 4 bases, with 13 bases left in between. The germline CDR1 and CDR2 sequences are SGDLS and YYNGEE. The CDR3 is CASSVASGRGETQYF. As DNA, the CDR3 is TGTGCCAGCAGCGTAGCGTCAGGGCGAGGAGAGACCCAGTACTTC.

The chain combines TRBV10-3 with TRBJ2-1, with TRBD2 matching 12 bases. The CDR3 runs to 18 residues. From germline, CDR1 is ENHRY and CDR2 SYGVKD. J lost 6 bases, V lost 6 bases, and 15 bases had no gene match. CDR3 amino acids: CAISHLLRTSGKVNEQFF. CDR3 nucleotide sequence: TGTGCCATCAGCCATCTCCTTCGGACTAGCGGGAAAGTCAATGAGCAGTTCTTC.

This sequence joins TRBV25-1 and TRBJ2-1; 7 positions match TRBD1. V shed 0 bases and J 3 bases; nucleotides not matched to a gene: 2. The CDR3 runs 15 residues. The germline V gene encodes CDR1 MGHDK and CDR2 SYGVNS. The CDR3 loop reads CASSEYGTVYNEQFF. CDR3 bases: TGTGCCAGCAGTGAATATGGGACAGTCTACAATGAGCAGTTCTTC.

Concerning this clone: Distinct nucleotide sequences in the sample also encode this CDR3. The V gene is TRBV7-9, the J gene TRBJ1-4, with 7 bases fitting TRBD1. Per germline, CDR1 SEHNR and CDR2 FQNEAQ (reference sequence). The CDR3 is made up of 19 amino acids. The junction had 17 bases not matched to a gene; V was cut back by 1 base and J by 6 bases. The CDR3 here is CASSLGREGGAGMDEKLFF. Here the CDR3 DNA reads TGTGCCAGCAGCTTAGGTCGAGAAGGGGGCGCTGGAATGGATGAAAAACTGTTTTTT.

The chain couples TRBV5-1 to TRBJ2-5; 16 nucleotides agree with TRBD2. Germline lookup yields CDR1 SGHRS and CDR2 YFSETQ. The CDR3 is 18 residues long. Trimming took 4 bases from V and 4 from J; bases not matched to a gene: 10. The CDR3 loop is CASSAGTSGRGLGETQYF. CDR3 bases: TGCGCCAGCAGCGCTGGGACTAGCGGGAGGGGGTTAGGAGAGACCCAGTACTTC.

V gene TRBV23-1 combines with J gene TRBJ2-5, with D possibly being TRBD2 (6 bases). TRBV23-1 belongs to the ORF category, with a function that is uncertain. V lost 2 bases, J lost 5 bases, and 15 bases lay in between. This CDR3 has 15 amino acids. CDR3 amino acids: CASSQDFWRVETQYF. CDR3 bases: TGCGCCAGCAGTCAAGATTTCTGGAGGGTCGAGACCCAGTACTTC.

The V call is TRBV5-1, the J call TRBJ2-3, with 16 bases identical to TRBD2. The V and J ends lost 1 base and 4 bases, in that order; junction bases with no gene match: 9. CDR1 is SGHRS and CDR2 is YFSETQ in the germline V gene. This CDR3 spans 19 amino acids. CDR3 amino acids: CASSLWGLAGGPVADTQYF. DNA for the CDR3: TGCGCCAGCAGCTTGTGGGGACTAGCGGGAGGGCCGGTCGCAGATACGCAGTATTTT.

This clone has a single count. The V call is TRBV7-2, the J call TRBJ2-7; the match to TRBD1 covers 8 bases. This CDR3 is built from 15 residues. In germline, CDR1 is SGHTA, CDR2 FQGNSA. J lost 0 bases, V lost 5 bases, and 6 bases had no gene match. CDR3 residues: CASSGTGGRSYEQYF. CDR3 nucleotide sequence: TGTGCCAGCAGCGGGACAGGAGGACGCTCCTACGAGCAGTACTTC.

The CDR3 loop is CASSQVGTGVEQYF. The CDR3 nucleotides are TGCGCCAGCAGCCAAGTAGGGACAGGGGTCGAGCAGTACTTC. This chain links TRBV4-3 with TRBJ2-7; 10 bases fit TRBD1. V shed 1 base and J 6 bases; nucleotides not matched to a gene: 3. The germline CDR1 and CDR2 sequences are LGHNA and YSLEER. This CDR3 contains 14 residues.